This is a list of T cell receptor beta chains from one sample in a study of long-term antiretroviral therapy in people with HIV. Profiled with immunoSEQ multiplex PCR; TCRdb holds only in-frame clones, not every one. The repertoire has 15,000 or so clones, 75% to 85% of them found once; the top ten carry approximately 8%. Sequencing used unsorted PBMCs, obtained at the start of antiretroviral therapy. These TCRs come from a man aged 30-40 years with HIV. Both conserved end residues are part of each CDR3. A D gene is named only where the DNA matches it firmly. Size is omitted from some rows. Given values are once, few, many or a class for expanded clones.

NA TRBJ2-1 NA TRBV7-9 TGTGCCAGCAGCTTAGCGTCCTCGGGACATGAGCAGTTCTTC CASSLASSGHEQFF
NA TRBJ1-2 NA TRBV5-1 TGCGCCAGCAGCTTGAGTACAGGGAACTATGGCTACACCTTC CASSLSTGNYGYTF
NA TRBJ1-2 TRBD1 TRBV4-1 TGCGCCAGCAGCCAAGATAGGGACAGCCCTCGCCGTAACTATGGCTACACCTTC CASSQDRDSPRRNYGYTF
NA TRBJ2-5 TRBD2 TRBV4-2 TGTGCCAGCAGCCAAGGAGCCGGGACTAGCGGGCAAGAGACCCAGTACTTC CASSQGAGTSGQETQYF
NA TRBJ2-7 NA TRBV6-5 TGTGCCAGCAGTCCCCGAGTGGGGGCCTACGAGCAGTACTTC CASSPRVGAYEQYF
NA TRBJ2-4 NA TRBV30 TGTGCCTGGAGTGATTCGGGGTTAGGAAACATTCAGTACTTC CAWSDSGLGNIQYF
NA TRBJ1-1 NA TRBV6-5 TGTGCCAGCAGTTTCAACAGCCCAAACACTGAAGCTTTCTTT CASSFNSPNTEAFF
NA TRBJ1-2 TRBD1 TRBV27 TGTGCCAGCAGTTCTTCCCTCGACAGGGGCGATGGCTACACCTTC CASSSSLDRGDGYTF
NA TRBJ2-1 TRBD1 TRBV19 TGTGCCAGCTCTCCTTCCCGGGACAGGGAGAAGTTCTTC CASSPSRDREKFF
NA TRBJ1-2 NA TRBV15 TGTGCCACCAGCAGAGATGGGAGAAGTAACTATGGCTACACCTTC CATSRDGRSNYGYTF
NA TRBJ1-2 NA TRBV6-5 TGTGCCAGCAGTTACTCGAACGGGGATGGCTACACCTTC CASSYSNGDGYTF
NA TRBJ2-7 TRBD1 TRBV30 TGTGCCTGGGGGACAGGGGGCCCGTACGAGCAGTACTTC CAWGTGGPYEQYF
NA TRBJ2-7 NA TRBV27 TGTGCCACATCGGGACACCTTAGGGGGGGGGCCTCCTACGAGCAGTACTTC CATSGHLRGGASYEQYF
NA TRBJ2-2 NA TRBV6-5 TGTGCCAGCAGTTCGGGACTCAACACCGGGGAGCTGTTTTTT CASSSGLNTGELFF
NA TRBJ1-5 NA TRBV7-9 TGTGCCAGCAGCTTATCGGGGGTCGGCAATCAGCCCCAGCATTTT CASSLSGVGNQPQHF
NA TRBJ1-1 NA TRBV6-5 TGTGCCAGCCTTCCGGCACCCAACACTGAAGCTTTCTTT CASLPAPNTEAFF
NA TRBJ1-1 NA TRBV28 TGTGCCAGCACCCGGGGGCTTATGAACACTGAAGCTTTCTTT CASTRGLMNTEAFF
medium-sized TRBJ2-2 NA TRBV30 TGTGCCTGTGACACCGGGGAGCTGTTTTTT CACDTGELFF
once TRBJ2-3 NA TRBV5-4 TGTGCCAGCAGCTTGGTATTGGGCCTGAGCACAGATACGCAGTATTTT CASSLVLGLSTDTQYF
NA TRBJ1-5 NA TRBV9 TGTGCCAGCAGCATCGGGGGCAATCAGCCCCAGCATTTT CASSIGGNQPQHF
once TRBJ2-1 TRBD2 TRBV18 TGTGCCAGCTCACCTGGACTAGCGGGAGCACCTGGTGAGCAGTTCTTC CASSPGLAGAPGEQFF
NA TRBJ2-5 TRBD1 TRBV9 TGTGCCAGCAGCGCTTATACAGGGGTGGAGACCCAGTACTTC CASSAYTGVETQYF
few TRBJ2-1 TRBD2 TRBV11-2 TGTGCCAGCAGCCCTAGCGGGACTTACAATGAGCAGTTCTTC CASSPSGTYNEQFF
NA TRBJ2-7 NA TRBV7-2 TGTGCCAGCAGCTTAGGGTGGGGGGGCGATACGGAGCAGTACTTC CASSLGWGGDTEQYF
NA TRBJ1-1 NA TRBV5-1 TGCGCCAGCAGCCTGGAAGACAGGTACACTGAAGCTTTCTTT CASSLEDRYTEAFF
NA TRBJ2-1 NA TRBV4-1 TGCGCCAGCAGCCAAGATTACCGGGACTCATTTTACAATGAGCAGTTCTTC CASSQDYRDSFYNEQFF
once TRBJ1-2 NA TRBV7-2 TGTGCCAGCAGCCAAACAGGGATCTATGGCTACACCTTC CASSQTGIYGYTF
NA TRBJ2-5 NA TRBV5-1 TGCGCCAGCAGCCGGCATTCTAAGGGGGGCAAGGAGGAGACCCAGTACTTC CASSRHSKGGKEETQYF
NA TRBJ2-7 TRBD2 TRBV5-1 TGCGCCAGCAGCTTAGGACTAGAGTACGAGCAGTACTTC CASSLGLEYEQYF
few TRBJ1-2 NA TRBV30 TGTGCCTGGAGTGCCTACTATGGCTACACCTTC CAWSAYYGYTF
few TRBJ1-4 NA TRBV7-6 TGTGCCAGCAGCTTTGGAGCGGGAGAGGGGGAAAAACTGTTTTTT CASSFGAGEGEKLFF
NA TRBJ2-5 NA TRBV5-6 TGTGCCAGCAGCCTCCCTCTCGGGACGCCCCAAGAGACCCAGTACTTC CASSLPLGTPQETQYF
NA TRBJ2-4 NA TRBV30 TGTGCCTGGAGTGTAGGGGGGCCGATTCAGTACTTC CAWSVGGPIQYF
NA TRBJ1-2 NA TRBV5-8 TGTGCCAGCAGCTTACCTGGACAAACGTCGGCTGGCTACACCTTC CASSLPGQTSAGYTF
NA TRBJ2-1 TRBD2 TRBV12-5 TGTGCTAGTGGTCCCCCCGGCGGGGGGTCCTACAATGAGCAGTTCTTC CASGPPGGGSYNEQFF
few TRBJ2-3 TRBD1 TRBV2 TGTGCCAGCAGTGACGGGACAGTGTCTAGCACAGATACGCAGTATTTT CASSDGTVSSTDTQYF
NA TRBJ2-3 TRBD2 TRBV7-9 TGTGCCAGCAGCGACGGGACTAGCAGATCAGATACGCAGTATTTT CASSDGTSRSDTQYF
NA TRBJ2-1 TRBD1 TRBV30 TGTGCCTGGAGCACAGGGGGGATTTCCTACAATGAGCAGTTCTTC CAWSTGGISYNEQFF
NA TRBJ1-1 NA TRBV4-3 TGCGCCAGCAGCCAGATGAGCGGGGGGAAGAACACTGAAGCTTTCTTT CASSQMSGGKNTEAFF
NA TRBJ2-5 TRBD2 TRBV11-2 TGTGCCAGCAGTTCGGGACTAGCGGGAACAGAGACCCAGTACTTC CASSSGLAGTETQYF
NA TRBJ2-1 TRBD1 TRBV7-9 TGTGCCAGCAGAAAGGACAGGAGCTACAATGAGCAGTTCTTC CASRKDRSYNEQFF
NA TRBJ2-1 TRBD1 TRBV18 TGTGCCAGCTCCCAAGACTTGGACAGGGCTGAGCAGTTCTTC CASSQDLDRAEQFF
NA TRBJ2-1 TRBD1 TRBV6-6 TGTGCCAGCAGGTCCGGGACAGGGGGTAATGAGCAGTTCTTC CASRSGTGGNEQFF
NA TRBJ2-5 NA TRBV18 TGTGCCAGCTCCGGGGACACCCAAGAGACCCAGTACTTC CASSGDTQETQYF
NA TRBJ1-6 NA TRBV30 TGTGCCTGGAGCCCGGACAGCTCCTATAATTCACCCCTCCACTTT CAWSPDSSYNSPLHF
once TRBJ2-7 TRBD1 TRBV7-9 TGTGCCAGCAGTCGGACAGGGCTCGAGCAGTACTTC CASSRTGLEQYF
NA TRBJ2-5 TRBD2 TRBV7-8 TGTGCCAGCAGCGCCGGGACTAGCGGAGGGAGCCAGTACTTC CASSAGTSGGSQYF
NA TRBJ2-2 TRBD2 TRBV6-4 TGTGCCAGCACCCAACTAGCGGGAGCGCCCGGGGAGCTGTTTTTT CASTQLAGAPGELFF
NA TRBJ2-2 NA TRBV5-4 TGTGCCAGCAGCTTCTCCCGGGAGAACACCGGGGAGCTGTTTTTT CASSFSRENTGELFF
NA TRBJ2-2 NA TRBV7-7 TGTGCCAGCAGCCCAGCTGACGGAAGCGGGGAGCTGTTTTTT CASSPADGSGELFF
few TRBJ2-7 TRBD1 TRBV28 TGTGCCAGCAGCCAGACAGGGGTCTACGAGCAGTACTTC CASSQTGVYEQYF
NA TRBJ1-6 NA TRBV7-2 TGTGCCAGCAGCCTTCGTGGGGGTTCACCCCTCCACTTT CASSLRGGSPLHF
NA TRBJ2-2 TRBD2 TRBV29-1 TGCAGCGTTGACGGGGGGGCCGCCGGGGAGCTGTTTTTT CSVDGGAAGELFF
NA TRBJ1-3 NA TRBV10-3 TGTGCCATCAGGGGAGTCTCTGGAAACACCATATATTTT CAIRGVSGNTIYF
NA TRBJ2-1 TRBD2 TRBV7-2 TGTGCCAGCAGCTTCGGGGGAGGGCCTCACAATGAGCAGTTCTTC CASSFGGGPHNEQFF
NA TRBJ1-2 TRBD1 TRBV2 TGTGCCAGCAGTGACCCCTCGACAGGGTTCTATGGCTACACCTTC CASSDPSTGFYGYTF
NA TRBJ2-5 TRBD1 TRBV6-5 TGTGCCAGCAGCCGAGGACAGGAGCAAGAGACCCAGTACTTC CASSRGQEQETQYF